The source of this T cell receptor (beta chain) is a study of blood T cell repertoires in COVID-19. Looking at the study overall: From T cells, B-cell-depleted T cells, or PBMCs came the material, which was cDNA or gDNA.

V dropped 8 bases and J dropped 5; count of bases not matched to a gene: 9. The CDR3 runs to 14 residues. Germline CDR1 reads MNHEY; CDR2 reads SVGAGI. In the original processing: Nucleated cell number was recorded as an estimate derived from reference gene primer amplification. Assay used: immunoSEQ multiplex PCR; TCRdb lists only in-frame clones, some missing. Clone size and V and J calls were adopted from that table, with D and trimming inferred from the DNA. The profile shows about 190,000 clones, 88% of them singletons. The source of this sequence is a man aged 25-45 years with acute or convalescent COVID-19. The chain links TRBV6-5 to TRBJ2-7; TRBD2 matches at 10 bases. Sequencing was performed on peripheral blood. The CDR3 protein is CASSLAGEKDEQYF. CDR3 DNA sequence: TGTGCCAGCTCTCTAGCGGGGGAAAAGGACGAGCAGTACTTC.